Each of the 6 T cell receptor beta chains below was sequenced from the same sample in a study of T cells in Graves' hyperthyroidism and ophthalmopathy. The CDR3 regions of TCR beta were amplified from RNA transcripts. The study used the HTBI primer set for a first-round RT-PCR of the TCR CDR3. In TCRdb, the multiplex PCR reads were re-called with MiXCR into one record per CDR3 protein. The sample includes hundreds of thousands of distinct CDR3 sequences, 12% to 15% of them seen just once. Sample: blood. The origin of the receptors is a woman under 30 with Graves' hyperthyroidism.

This clonotype occurred many times. The chain has TRBV12-3 or TRBV12-4 and TRBJ2-7; 9 bases match TRBD2. The CDR3 sequence is 19 residues long. V dropped 9 bases and J dropped 3; count of bases not matched to a gene: 24. The chain's CDR3 is CARTRPVVGAGGPHYEQYF. CDR3 in DNA: TGTGCCAGGACTCGCCCGGTTGTTGGGGCGGGAGGGCCTCACTACGAGCAGTACTTC.

This clonotype was detected only a few times. The rearrangement uses TRBV9 and TRBJ1-4; D not resolved. This CDR3 has 15 residues. Germline V gene sequence: CDR1 SGDLS, CDR2 YYNGEE. Trimming removed 0 bases from V and 4 bases from J, with 10 bases in between. CDR3 amino acids: CASSVGDRDNEKLFF. Here the CDR3 DNA reads TGTGCCAGCAGCGTAGGTGACCGAGATAATGAAAAACTGTTTTTT.

This clonotype was detected many times. One junction end disagrees with the germline gene, perhaps due to a read error. The chain carries TRBV18 and TRBJ2-1; 8 nucleotides align to TRBD2. Germline CDR1 reads KGHSH; CDR2 reads LQKENI. This CDR3 has 16 amino acids. CDR3 in amino acids: CASSPPGLVPYNEQFF. The CDR3 DNA is TGTGCCAGCTCTCCACCGGGACTAGTCCCCTACAATGAGCAGTTCTTC.

This clonotype was counted at least ten times. The chain employs TRBV20-1 and TRBJ2-7; D unclear. In germline, CDR1 is DFQATT, CDR2 SNEGSKA (reference sequence). V was clipped by 6 bases and J by 2 bases, with 8 bases between them. There are 11 residues in the CDR3. The CDR3 reads CSAGLTYEQYF. In DNA form, the CDR3 reads TGCAGTGCCGGTCTAACCTACGAGCAGTACTTC.

This clonotype has a handful of counts. The genes are TRBV28 and TRBJ2-1; TRBD2 aligns across 7 bases. This CDR3 has 11 residues. The ends lost 6 bases at V and 13 bases at J; junction bases unmatched: 6. Germline V lookup: CDR1 MDHEN, CDR2 SYDVKM. CDR3 sequence reads: CASSGGSIQFF. The CDR3 nucleotides are TGTGCCAGCAGCGGCGGGAGTATACAGTTCTTC. Together with reference TRBV28 and TRBJ2-1, the CDR3 gives the full variable domain: DVKVTQSSRYLVKRTGEKVFLECVQDMDHENMFWYRQDPGLGLRLIYFSYDVKMKEKGDIPEGYSVSREKKERFSLILESASTNQTSMYLCASSGGSIQFFGPGTRLTVL.

This clonotype was observed many times. V gene TRBV5-1 combines with J gene TRBJ1-1; D unresolved. The CDR3 spans 16 residues. V dropped 0 bases and J dropped 0 bases, with 12 bases sitting between them. Germline V lookup: CDR1 SGHRS, CDR2 YFSETQ. This chain's CDR3 is CASSLGQGLMNTEAFF. Here the CDR3 DNA reads TGCGCCAGCAGCTTGGGTCAAGGACTGATGAACACTGAAGCTTTCTTT. The full variable domain, rest sourced from reference TRBV5-1 and TRBJ1-1, is KAGVTQTPRYLIKTRGQQVTLSCSPISGHRSVSWYQQTPGQGLQFLFEYFSETQRNKGNFPGRFSGRQFSNSRSEMNVSTLELGDSALYLCASSLGQGLMNTEAFFGQGTRLTVV.